Below, 10 T cell receptor beta chains from the same sample are listed, as sequenced in a study of blood T cell repertoires in COVID-19. Generated by immunoSEQ multiplex PCR, the TCRdb table keeps only in-frame clones and is missing some. The sample includes about 60,000 clones, roughly 86% seen only once; the top ten take roughly 3.9%. The specimen was peripheral blood. Source of these receptors: a man over 45 with active COVID-19.

This clone occurred once. The chain uses TRBV7-6 and TRBJ1-2; TRBD1 aligns across 7 bases. Germline lookup yields CDR1 SGHVS and CDR2 FNYEAQ. V was pared by 4 bases and J by 8 bases, with 4 bases of the junction left unmatched. CDR3 length: 12 residues. CDR3 loop: CASSSTGFGYTF. Here the CDR3 DNA reads TGTGCCAGCAGCTCGACAGGGTTCGGCTACACCTTC.

The J gene is TRBJ1-2, the V gene TRBV5-1; tentatively, D is TRBD1 (6 bases). V dropped 3 bases and J dropped 5 bases, with 17 bases sitting between them. The CDR3 length is 15 residues. Per germline, CDR1 SGHRS and CDR2 YFSETQ. CDR3 DNA: TGCGCCAGCAGCTATGGTGCGGGGGCAGGATATGGCTACACCTTC. Its protein product is CASSYGAGAGYGYTF.

The rearrangement joins TRBV4-1 to TRBJ2-3; D is possibly TRBD1 (5 bases). Germline lookup yields CDR1 MGHRA and CDR2 YSYEKL. The CDR3 length is 16 residues. Trimming took off 1 base at V and 4 bases at J, with 15 bases between the two ends. CDR3: CASSQVGRERADTQYF. The DNA of the CDR3 is TGCGCCAGCAGCCAAGTTGGCAGGGAACGAGCAGATACGCAGTATTTT.

The rearrangement joins TRBV7-2 to TRBJ1-4; TRBD1 matches 7 bases. Germline lookup yields CDR1 SGHTA and CDR2 FQGNSA. CDR3 size: 17 residues. V lost 2 bases, J lost 0 bases, and 6 bases stayed unmatched. The CDR3 region is CASSLKRTGATNEKLFF. The CDR3 DNA reads TGTGCCAGCAGCTTAAAAAGAACAGGGGCAACTAATGAAAAACTGTTTTTT. Complete variable domain (other parts from reference TRBV7-2 and TRBJ1-4): GAGVSQSPSNKVTEKGKDVELRCDPISGHTALYWYRQSLGQGLEFLIYFQGNSAPDKSGLPSDRFSAERTGGSVSTLTIQRTQQEDSAVYLCASSLKRTGATNEKLFFGSGTQLSVL.

A few counts support this clone. The V and J genes are TRBV7-9 and TRBJ2-7; 8 bases fit TRBD1. J gave up 6 bases and V 4 bases, and 2 bases lay outside the gene matches. The germline CDR1 and CDR2 sequences are SEHNR and FQNEAQ (reference sequence). CDR3 length: 12 residues. The CDR3 region has the DNA TGTGCCAGCAGCTGGACAGGGCCCGAGCAGTACTTC. This translates into CASSWTGPEQYF.

The chain carries TRBV10-3 and TRBJ1-2, with D hard to call. The germline V gene encodes CDR1 ENHRY and CDR2 SYGVKD. Trimming pared 3 bases from V and 4 bases from J, leaving 6 bases between. There are 12 residues in the CDR3. The CDR3 nucleotides are TGTGCCATCAGTGACGGGGTCTATGGCTACACCTTC. Amino acid sequence: CAISDGVYGYTF.

The chain recombines TRBV7-2 with TRBJ2-3; 8 bases fit TRBD2. The length of the CDR3 is 14 residues. Trimming at V came to 3 bases and at J to 5 bases, leaving 4 bases not matched to a gene. CDR1 is SGHTA and CDR2 is FQGNSA in the germline V gene. The CDR3 nucleotides are TGTGCCAGCAGCTTTGGACTAGCTTTAGATACGCAGTATTTT. Amino acids: CASSFGLALDTQYF.

V gene TRBV30 combines with J gene TRBJ1-3, with D possibly matching TRBD1 (6 bases). Trimming left V 5 bases short and J 3 bases short, with 17 bases between. The CDR3 runs 15 residues. Germline V gene lookup returns CDR1 GTSNPN and CDR2 SVGIG (reference sequence). The CDR3 DNA is TGTGCCTGGGGATTCGGGGGGGCACTTGGAAACACCATATATTTT. Amino acid sequence: CAWGFGGALGNTIYF.

The CDR3 is CASRRTGAGTGELFF. The CDR3 DNA reads as TGTGCCAGCAGGAGGACAGGGGCTGGCACCGGGGAGCTGTTTTTT. The gene calls are TRBV5-5 and TRBJ2-2, with 9 bases fitting TRBD1. This CDR3 is 15 amino acids long. The germline V gene encodes CDR1 SGHKS and CDR2 YYEKEE (reference sequence). V dropped 5 bases and J dropped 4; count of bases not matched to a gene: 6.

The chain recombines TRBV10-1 with TRBJ1-6; D is unclear. The CDR3 sequence is 12 residues long. The germline V and J ends were trimmed by 0 bases and 10 bases, with 4 bases remaining between them. Germline V gene lookup returns CDR1 WNHNN and CDR2 SYGVQD (reference sequence). In DNA form, the CDR3 reads TGCGCCAGCAGTGAGTCGGGCTCACCCCTCCACTTT. Its protein product is CASSESGSPLHF.